A selection of T cell receptor beta chains follows, all from one sample in a study of CD8+ T cells in alopecia areata. Produced via immunoSEQ multiplex PCR; TCRdb's table is partial and in-frame only. The data hold 170,000 or so clones, with about 55% observed a single time. The input for sequencing was CD8+ T cells sorted from blood, taken at week 24, from a patient treated with tofacitinib. The receptors come from a human donor with alopecia areata. The CDR3 runs from the conserved cysteine through the conserved F or W. The order of the fields is clone size, D gene, V gene, J gene, CDR3 protein, CDR3 DNA. The D gene is left open where the match is weak. Part of the rows lack a size; the others show once, few, many or a class for expanded clones.

size: NA; D: NA; V: TRBV2; J: TRBJ1-2; CDR3: CASSTSARGMGNYGYTF; DNA: TGTGCCAGCAGTACCTCCGCGAGGGGAATGGGGAACTATGGCTACACCTTC
size: NA; D: NA; V: TRBV4-2; J: TRBJ2-1; CDR3: CASSSRRSDRNNEQFF; DNA: TGTGCCAGCAGCTCCCGAAGATCAGATAGAAACAATGAGCAGTTCTTC
size: NA; D: TRBD2; V: TRBV30; J: TRBJ2-1; CDR3: CAWSYGTSGGAGEQFF; DNA: TGTGCCTGGAGTTACGGGACTAGCGGGGGGGCCGGTGAGCAGTTCTTC
size: NA; D: TRBD1; V: TRBV29-1; J: TRBJ2-7; CDR3: CSAHGDSQSYEQYF; DNA: TGCAGCGCACATGGGGACAGCCAATCCTACGAGCAGTACTTC
size: NA; D: NA; V: TRBV29-1; J: TRBJ1-2; CDR3: CSVEGQQGNYGYTF; DNA: TGCAGCGTTGAAGGGCAACAGGGCAACTATGGCTACACCTTC
size: NA; D: NA; V: TRBV7-2; J: TRBJ1-1; CDR3: CASSLGLSLEAFF; DNA: TGTGCCAGCAGCTTGGGTCTTAGCCTAGAAGCTTTCTTT
size: NA; D: NA; V: TRBV2; J: TRBJ1-2; CDR3: CASSGSGRGEIGYTF; DNA: TGTGCCAGCAGTGGATCGGGACGGGGGGAAATCGGCTACACCTTC
size: NA; D: NA; V: TRBV29-1; J: TRBJ2-7; CDR3: CSVGGEVYEQYF; DNA: TGCAGCGTTGGGGGAGAAGTCTACGAGCAGTACTTC
size: NA; D: NA; V: TRBV27; J: TRBJ1-2; CDR3: CASGGDYGYTF; DNA: TGTGCCAGCGGGGGAGATTATGGCTACACCTTC
size: NA; D: NA; V: TRBV30; J: TRBJ2-5; CDR3: CAWNRGGQETQYF; DNA: TGTGCCTGGAACAGGGGGGGTCAAGAGACCCAGTACTTC
size: NA; D: TRBD1; V: TRBV30; J: TRBJ1-2; CDR3: CACRDRALNYGYTF; DNA: TGTGCCTGCCGGGACAGGGCCTTAAACTATGGCTACACCTTC
size: NA; D: TRBD1; V: TRBV5-6; J: TRBJ1-5; CDR3: CASSLNPGQGNNQPQHF; DNA: TGTGCCAGCAGCCTGAATCCGGGACAGGGGAACAATCAGCCCCAGCATTTT
size: once; D: NA; V: TRBV5-6; J: TRBJ2-7; CDR3: CASSFGSGAYEQYF; DNA: TGTGCCAGCAGCTTTGGATCAGGGGCCTACGAGCAGTACTTC
size: NA; D: TRBD1; V: TRBV5-1; J: TRBJ1-1; CDR3: CASSLDRGNTEAFF; DNA: TGCGCCAGCAGCCTGGACAGGGGAAACACTGAAGCTTTCTTT
size: few; D: NA; V: TRBV19; J: TRBJ1-2; CDR3: CASSITPGAMDGYTF; DNA: TGTGCCAGTAGCATTACACCAGGAGCGATGGATGGCTACACCTTC
size: NA; D: NA; V: TRBV4-3; J: TRBJ2-3; CDR3: CASSQDETGFSWTDTQYF; DNA: TGCGCCAGCAGCCAAGATGAGACTGGATTCTCGTGGACAGATACGCAGTATTTT
size: NA; D: NA; V: TRBV29-1; J: TRBJ1-2; CDR3: CSVEDLGGHRYGGYTF; DNA: TGCAGCGTTGAAGATCTTGGGGGGCACAGATACGGTGGCTACACCTTC
size: NA; D: NA; V: TRBV15; J: TRBJ2-1; CDR3: CATSRSAQNYNEQFF; DNA: TGTGCCACCAGCAGATCGGCACAGAACTACAATGAGCAGTTCTTC
size: NA; D: TRBD1; V: TRBV9; J: TRBJ2-7; CDR3: CASSARDRGTYEQYF; DNA: TGTGCCAGCAGCGCCAGAGACAGGGGAACCTACGAGCAGTACTTC
size: few; D: NA; V: TRBV29-1; J: TRBJ2-7; CDR3: CSVGRAHHEQYF; DNA: TGCAGCGTTGGGCGGGCACACCACGAGCAGTACTTC
size: NA; D: TRBD2; V: TRBV7-9; J: TRBJ2-7; CDR3: CASSVTGTSGASYEQYF; DNA: TGTGCCAGCAGCGTAACCGGGACTAGCGGGGCCTCCTACGAGCAGTACTTC
size: few; D: NA; V: TRBV30; J: TRBJ2-3; CDR3: CAWSVSTTDTQYF; DNA: TGTGCCTGGAGTGTAAGTACGACAGATACGCAGTATTTT
size: few; D: NA; V: TRBV7-2; J: TRBJ1-5; CDR3: CASSPGTRNQPQHF; DNA: TGTGCCAGCAGCCCAGGGACCCGGAATCAGCCCCAGCATTTT
size: few; D: TRBD2; V: TRBV30; J: TRBJ2-7; CDR3: CAWAVASGVYEQYF; DNA: TGTGCCTGGGCCGTGGCTAGCGGAGTCTACGAGCAGTACTTC
size: NA; D: TRBD1; V: TRBV7-2; J: TRBJ2-7; CDR3: CASSLSNRGNYEQYF; DNA: TGTGCCAGCAGCTTATCCAACAGGGGGAACTACGAGCAGTACTTC
size: NA; D: NA; V: TRBV7-3; J: TRBJ2-2; CDR3: CASSLSSTGELFF; DNA: TGTGCCAGCAGCTTAAGCAGCACCGGGGAGCTGTTTTTT
size: NA; D: NA; V: TRBV13; J: TRBJ1-1; CDR3: CASRENGQNTEAFF; DNA: TGTGCCAGCAGGGAGAACGGACAGAACACTGAAGCTTTCTTT
size: few; D: NA; V: TRBV7-2; J: TRBJ2-5; CDR3: CASSFGIGLLGQETQYF; DNA: TGTGCCAGCAGCTTCGGTATTGGGTTGTTAGGTCAAGAGACCCAGTACTTC
size: NA; D: TRBD2; V: TRBV6-5; J: TRBJ2-1; CDR3: CASSWMAGGKNEQFF; DNA: TGTGCCAGCAGCTGGATGGCGGGGGGGAAGAATGAGCAGTTCTTC
size: NA; D: NA; V: TRBV5-6; J: TRBJ1-1; CDR3: CASSLVGTLNTEAFF; DNA: TGTGCCAGCAGCTTGGTCGGGACGTTGAACACTGAAGCTTTCTTT